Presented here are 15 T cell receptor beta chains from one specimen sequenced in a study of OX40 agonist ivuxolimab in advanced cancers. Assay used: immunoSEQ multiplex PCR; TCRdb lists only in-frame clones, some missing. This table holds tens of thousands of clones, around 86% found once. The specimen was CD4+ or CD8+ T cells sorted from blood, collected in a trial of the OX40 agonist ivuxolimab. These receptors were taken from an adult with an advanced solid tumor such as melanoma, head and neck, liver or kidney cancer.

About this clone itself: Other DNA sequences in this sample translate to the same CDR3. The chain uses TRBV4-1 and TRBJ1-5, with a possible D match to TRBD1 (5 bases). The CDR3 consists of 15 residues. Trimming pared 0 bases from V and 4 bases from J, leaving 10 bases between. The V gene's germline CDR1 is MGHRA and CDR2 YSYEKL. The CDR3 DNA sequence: TGCGCCAGCAGCCAAGATGGGAGGGGAAATCAGCCCCAGCATTTT. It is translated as CASSQDGRGNQPQHF.

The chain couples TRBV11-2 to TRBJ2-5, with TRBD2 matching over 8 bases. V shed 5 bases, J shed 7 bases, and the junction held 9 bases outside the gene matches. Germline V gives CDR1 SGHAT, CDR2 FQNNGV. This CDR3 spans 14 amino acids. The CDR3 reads CASSPPGGPGTQYF. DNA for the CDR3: TGTGCCAGCAGCCCGCCGGGGGGGCCGGGGACCCAGTACTTC.

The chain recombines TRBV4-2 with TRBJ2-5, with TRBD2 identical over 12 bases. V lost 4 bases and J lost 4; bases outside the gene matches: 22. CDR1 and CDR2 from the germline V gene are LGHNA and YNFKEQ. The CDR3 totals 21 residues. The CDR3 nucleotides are TGTGCCAGCAGCCGCGGGGTGGCTAGCGGGGGGGCAGTGGGTGGGATAGAGACCCAGTACTTC. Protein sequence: CASSRGVASGGAVGGIETQYF.

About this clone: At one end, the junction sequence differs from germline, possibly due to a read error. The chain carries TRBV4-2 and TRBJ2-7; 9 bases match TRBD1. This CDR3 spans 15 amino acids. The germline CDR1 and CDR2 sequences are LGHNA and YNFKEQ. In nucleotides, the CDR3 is TGTGCCAGCAGCAAAGACAGGGGGTTTACCTACGAGCAGTACTTC. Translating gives CASSKDRGFTYEQYF.

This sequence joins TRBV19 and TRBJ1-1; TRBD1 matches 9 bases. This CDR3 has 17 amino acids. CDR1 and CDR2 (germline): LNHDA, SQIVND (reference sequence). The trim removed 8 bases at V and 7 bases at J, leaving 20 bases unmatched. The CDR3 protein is CASSIIGWGQGIREAFF. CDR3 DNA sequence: TGTGCCAGTTCCATTATCGGGTGGGGACAGGGTATCCGTGAAGCTTTCTTT.

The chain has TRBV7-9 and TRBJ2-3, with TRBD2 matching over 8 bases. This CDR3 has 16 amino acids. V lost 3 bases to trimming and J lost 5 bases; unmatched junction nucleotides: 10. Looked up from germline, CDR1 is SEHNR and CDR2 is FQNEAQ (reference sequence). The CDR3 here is CASSFPGGGRKDTQYF. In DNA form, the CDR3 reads TGTGCCAGCAGCTTTCCGGGGGGGGGCCGGAAAGATACGCAGTATTTT.

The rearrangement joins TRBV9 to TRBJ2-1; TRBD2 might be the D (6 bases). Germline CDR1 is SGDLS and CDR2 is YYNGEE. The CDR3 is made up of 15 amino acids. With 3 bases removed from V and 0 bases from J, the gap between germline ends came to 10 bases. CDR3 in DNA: TGTGCCAGCAGCGGCGGGACTGCCTCCTACAATGAGCAGTTCTTC. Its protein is CASSGGTASYNEQFF. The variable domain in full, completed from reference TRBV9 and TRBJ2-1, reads DSGVTQTPKHLITATGQRVTLRCSPRSGDLSVYWYQQSLDQGLQFLIQYYNGEERAKGNILERFSAQQFPDLHSELNLSSLELGDSALYFCASSGGTASYNEQFFGPGTRLTVL.

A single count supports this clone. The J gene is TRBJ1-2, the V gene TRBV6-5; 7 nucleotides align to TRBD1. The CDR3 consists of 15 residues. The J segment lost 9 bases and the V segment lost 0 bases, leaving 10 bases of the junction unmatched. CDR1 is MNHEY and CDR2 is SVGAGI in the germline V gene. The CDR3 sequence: CASSYSDRQGISYTF. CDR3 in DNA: TGTGCCAGCAGTTACTCCGACCGACAGGGTATAAGCTACACCTTC.

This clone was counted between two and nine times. In DNA, the CDR3 is TGCGCCAGCAGCCTATCCGGGACAGGAGACTCTGGAAACACCATATATTTT. Amino acid sequence: CASSLSGTGDSGNTIYF. This sequence joins TRBV5-1 and TRBJ1-3; TRBD1 aligns across 8 bases. The J segment lost 0 bases and the V segment lost 4 bases, leaving 9 bases of the junction unmatched. CDR1 and CDR2 (germline): SGHRS, YFSETQ. The CDR3 is made up of 17 amino acids.

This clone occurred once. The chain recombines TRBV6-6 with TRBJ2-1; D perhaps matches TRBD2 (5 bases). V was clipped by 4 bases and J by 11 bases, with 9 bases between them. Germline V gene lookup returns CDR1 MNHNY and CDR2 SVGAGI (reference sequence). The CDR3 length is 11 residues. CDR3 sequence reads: CASSFPGKQFF. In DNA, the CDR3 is TGTGCCAGCAGTTTCCCGGGAAAGCAGTTCTTC.

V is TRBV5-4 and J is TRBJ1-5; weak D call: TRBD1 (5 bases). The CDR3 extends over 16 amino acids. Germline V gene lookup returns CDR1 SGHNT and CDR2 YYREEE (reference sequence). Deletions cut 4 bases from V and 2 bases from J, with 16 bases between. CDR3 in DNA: TGTGCCAGCAGCACGGGCCCTGGGGGGGGCAATCAGCCCCAGCATTTT. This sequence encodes CASSTGPGGGNQPQHF.

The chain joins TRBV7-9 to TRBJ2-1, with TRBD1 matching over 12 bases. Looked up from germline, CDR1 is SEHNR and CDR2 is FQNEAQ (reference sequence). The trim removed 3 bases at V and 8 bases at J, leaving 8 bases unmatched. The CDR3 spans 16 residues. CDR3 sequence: CASSFRDRGLWDEQFF. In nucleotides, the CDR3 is TGTGCCAGCAGCTTCAGGGACAGGGGGCTTTGGGATGAGCAGTTCTTC.

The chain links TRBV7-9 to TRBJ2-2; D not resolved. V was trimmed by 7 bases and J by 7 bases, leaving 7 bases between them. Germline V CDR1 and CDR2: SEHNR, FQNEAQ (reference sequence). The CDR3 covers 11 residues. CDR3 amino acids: CASIKYGELFF. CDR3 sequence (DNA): TGTGCCAGCATAAAATACGGGGAGCTGTTTTTT.

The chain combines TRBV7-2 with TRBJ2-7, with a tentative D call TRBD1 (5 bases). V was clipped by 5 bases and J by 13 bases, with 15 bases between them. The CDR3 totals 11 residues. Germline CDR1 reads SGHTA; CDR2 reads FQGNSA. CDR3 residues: CASSPDSVAYF. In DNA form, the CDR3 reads TGTGCCAGCAGCCCAGACAGCGTCGCCTACTTC.

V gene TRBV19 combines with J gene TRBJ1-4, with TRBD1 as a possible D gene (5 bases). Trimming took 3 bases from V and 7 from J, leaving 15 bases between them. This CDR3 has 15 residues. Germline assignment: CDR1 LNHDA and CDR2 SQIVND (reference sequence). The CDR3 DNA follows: TGTGCCAGTAGTATTTTAGGGCAGGGCGCTGAAAAACTGTTTTTT. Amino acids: CASSILGQGAEKLFF.